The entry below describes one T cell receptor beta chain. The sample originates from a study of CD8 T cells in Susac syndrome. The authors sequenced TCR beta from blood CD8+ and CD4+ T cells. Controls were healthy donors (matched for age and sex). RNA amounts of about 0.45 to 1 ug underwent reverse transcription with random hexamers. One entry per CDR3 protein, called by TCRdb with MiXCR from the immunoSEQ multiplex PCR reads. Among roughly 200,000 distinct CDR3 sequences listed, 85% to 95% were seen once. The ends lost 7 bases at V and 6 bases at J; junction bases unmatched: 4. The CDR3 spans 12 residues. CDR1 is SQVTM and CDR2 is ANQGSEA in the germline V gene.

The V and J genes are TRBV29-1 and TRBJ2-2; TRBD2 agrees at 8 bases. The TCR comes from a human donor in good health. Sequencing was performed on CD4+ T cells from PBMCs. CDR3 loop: CSAGLAAGELFF. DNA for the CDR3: TGCAGCGCCGGACTAGCAGCCGGGGAGCTGTTTTTT.